This T cell receptor (beta chain) was captured in a study of blood T cells in healthy people across ages. This clonotype was counted many times. Its specificity is unknown. Using a J-beta primer mix together with a sample-barcoded 5' primer, a second PCR was run for roughly 7 to 12 cycles. TCRdb itself ran the 5' RACE reads through MiXCR, one entry per CDR3 protein. Of roughly 1.9 million distinct CDR3 sequences in the sample, approximately 40% are singletons; the top ten hold around 23%. Healthy Russian Caucasian donors spanned ages about 6 to 100 years. With 3 bases clipped from V and 5 bases from J, the junction kept 4 bases outside the gene matches. The length of the CDR3 is 13 residues. Germline V gene data show CDR1 as SQVTM and CDR2 as ANQGSEA. Study outcomes and limitations: The long-lived group displayed more naive CD4+ cells, plus higher diversity, than the aged donors did.

The sequence was collected from a human donor in good health. Material for sequencing was blood. The chain couples TRBV29-1 to TRBJ2-1; 7 bases match TRBD1. CDR3 sequence reads: CSVETGYDNEQFF. CDR3 nucleotides: TGCAGCGTTGAGACAGGGTACGACAATGAGCAGTTCTTC.